The 19 T cell receptor beta chains below all came from one sample that was sequenced in a study of Ad26.COV2.S vaccination and SARS-CoV-2 variants (TCRdb year 2021). Libraries came from the immunoSEQ multiplex PCR assay. Held by TCRdb, this immuneACCESS table contains in-frame sequences only and omits some clones. Under half of the omission traces to an unresolved V gene where checked; the cause of the rest is unknown. The sample data list a few hundred thousand clones, and 80% to 95% of these were observed just once. More than 10% of the sample belongs to the ten largest clones. Reading the label with the study, this specimen's treatment or condition is: approximately 18 received Ad26.COV2.S at low or high dose, single or two shots; 5 received placebo; per-sample allocation not given. Repertoires of vaccine and placebo recipients were sequenced from samples taken on day 63 after the first injection.

Sequences were derived from peripheral blood, sampled in a trial of Ad26.COV2.S vaccine versus placebo. These receptors were collected from a person aged 18-65 years who received the Ad26.COV2.S COVID-19 vaccine or a placebo.

In its sample, this clone was seen a few times. V and J are TRBV27 and TRBJ1-2; D gene unclear. The CDR3 loop spans 15 amino acids. CDR1 MNHEY and CDR2 SMNVEV come from the germline V gene (reference sequence). Trimming took off 0 bases at V and 2 bases at J, with 10 bases between the two ends. Here the CDR3 reads CASSLSPTRNYGYTF. CDR3 sequence (DNA): TGTGCCAGCAGTTTATCCCCGACTAGAAACTATGGCTACACCTTC.

This clone showed up just once. The rearrangement uses TRBV6-5 and TRBJ1-1; tentative D call: TRBD1 (6 bases). The V end lost 0 bases, the J end lost 5 bases, and 10 bases lay between the germline ends. Germline values: CDR1 MNHEY, CDR2 SVGAGI. This CDR3 has 14 residues. The CDR3 coding sequence is TGTGCCAGCAGTTACTCGAATCAGGGGACTGAAGCTTTCTTT. Translation: CASSYSNQGTEAFF.

This chain connects TRBV6-2 or TRBV6-3 to TRBJ2-5; possibly TRBD1 or TRBD2 for D (5 bases each). Germline V gene lookup returns CDR1 MNHEY and CDR2 SVGEGT. With 5 bases removed from V and 4 bases from J, the gap between germline ends came to 14 bases. The CDR3 length is 14 residues. CDR3 loop: CASSPRRGSETQYF. The DNA of the CDR3 is TGTGCCAGCAGTCCCCGACGGGGCTCAGAGACCCAGTACTTC.

J is TRBJ2-5 and V is TRBV3-1 (or the pseudogene TRBV3-2); TRBD2 agrees at 9 bases. The CDR3 contains 15 residues. The junction had 4 bases not matched to a gene; V was cut back by 0 bases and J by 5 bases. Germline V gene data show CDR1 as LGHDT and CDR2 as YNNKEL (reference sequence). This CDR3 reads CASSQDGLAGETQYF. The CDR3 DNA sequence: TGTGCCAGCAGCCAAGATGGGCTAGCGGGGGAGACCCAGTACTTC.

A word on this clone: Other DNA sequences in the same sample also yield this CDR3. The chain is built from TRBV6-5 and TRBJ2-7, with D perhaps matching TRBD1 or TRBD2 (5 bases each). CDR3 size: 15 residues. From germline, CDR1 is MNHEY and CDR2 SVGAGI. The germline V and J ends were trimmed by 4 bases and 1 base, with 14 bases remaining between them. The CDR3 sequence: CASSSTGTGSYEQYF. In DNA, the CDR3 is TGTGCCAGCAGTTCAACCGGGACGGGATCCTACGAGCAGTACTTC.

V usage is TRBV27 and J usage is TRBJ2-5; 7 nucleotides match TRBD1. Unmatched junction bases numbered 10, after V lost 5 bases and J lost 4 bases. Germline assignment: CDR1 MNHEY and CDR2 SMNVEV (reference sequence). The CDR3 consists of 15 residues. CDR3 nucleotide sequence: TGTGCCAGCAGTCCTGACAGGGTTCTTCGAGAGACCCAGTACTTC. It yields the protein CASSPDRVLRETQYF.

This CDR3 is CASRPRGGMGPQHF. DNA of the CDR3: TGTGCCAGTAGACCTAGGGGGGGGATGGGGCCCCAGCATTTT. The chain is built from TRBV19 and TRBJ1-5; D may be TRBD1 (6 bases). From germline, CDR1 is LNHDA and CDR2 SQIVND (reference sequence). V shed 6 bases and J shed 9 bases, with 18 bases lying between them. This CDR3 is built from 14 residues.

The V and J genes are TRBV10-3 and TRBJ2-1, with TRBD1 identical over 8 bases. CDR1 and CDR2 from the germline V gene are ENHRY and SYGVKD. After removal of 6 bases from V and 1 base from J, the junction contained 8 bases not matched to a gene. This CDR3 contains 16 residues. CDR3: CAISAGTGASYNEQFF. CDR3 DNA sequence: TGTGCCATCAGCGCCGGGACAGGCGCATCCTACAATGAGCAGTTCTTC.

This chain connects TRBV4-2 to TRBJ2-5; maybe TRBD2 (5 bases). This CDR3 region has 16 residues. The V end lost 0 bases, the J end lost 2 bases, and 13 bases lay between the germline ends. CDR1 and CDR2 (germline): LGHNA, YNFKEQ. The CDR3 sequence: CASSQDSHGEQETQYF. The DNA for the CDR3 is TGTGCCAGCAGCCAAGATAGCCACGGGGAGCAAGAGACCCAGTACTTC.

The chain combines TRBV24-1 with TRBJ1-5; D ambiguous. In germline, CDR1 is KGHDR, CDR2 SFDVKD. CDR3 size: 12 residues. Trimming pared 3 bases from V and 9 bases from J, leaving 8 bases between. The CDR3 sequence is CATSDAGGPQHF. The CDR3 coding sequence is TGTGCCACCAGTGATGCCGGCGGGCCCCAGCATTTT.

The chain uses TRBV12-3 or TRBV12-4 and TRBJ2-1; D is undetermined. V gave up 3 bases and J gave up 9 bases, with 12 bases separating them. The CDR3 contains 13 residues. CDR3 nucleotides: TGTGCCAGCAGTTTCCCCCCTGTGGGTGAGCAGTTCTTC. Translating gives CASSFPPVGEQFF.

This clone was observed a single time. This chain connects TRBV18 to TRBJ1-3; the D is unclear. The CDR3 contains 16 residues. Germline loops: CDR1 KGHSH, CDR2 LQKENI. Trimming stripped 6 bases from V and 0 bases from J, with 15 bases between. CDR3 bases: TGTGCCAGCTCTCTCCCCGGACCGCACTCTGGAAACACCATATATTTT. It specifies CASSLPGPHSGNTIYF.

This sequence joins TRBV4-3 and TRBJ2-3; 7 bases map to TRBD1. From germline, CDR1 is LGHNA and CDR2 YSLEER. The CDR3 is 15 amino acids. After removal of 5 bases from V and 3 bases from J, the junction contained 8 bases not matched to a gene. CDR3 nucleotides: TGCGCCAGCAGCTCCCGACAGGGCCGAACAGATACGCAGTATTTT. This codes for CASSSRQGRTDTQYF.

This clone was seen a single time. The chain combines TRBV3-1 (or the pseudogene TRBV3-2) with TRBJ2-7; TRBD1 matches at 7 bases. Germline CDR1 is LGHDT and CDR2 is YNNKEL (reference sequence). The trim removed 4 bases at V and 9 bases at J, leaving 12 bases unmatched. CDR3 length: 14 residues. CDR3 loop: CASSPQHQGVGQYF. CDR3 nucleotide sequence: TGTGCCAGCAGCCCACAGCATCAGGGGGTGGGGCAGTACTTC.

The J gene is TRBJ2-1, the V gene TRBV6-2 or TRBV6-3, with D possibly matching TRBD2 (6 bases). V gave up 2 bases and J gave up 0 bases, with 17 bases separating them. Germline V gene data show CDR1 as MNHEY and CDR2 as SVGEGT. The CDR3 length is 18 residues. The CDR3 DNA is TGTGCCAGCAGTTACACCCGATGGGGAGGCCCCTCCTACAATGAGCAGTTCTTC. Encoded protein: CASSYTRWGGPSYNEQFF.

V is TRBV15 and J is TRBJ2-7; tentative D call: TRBD2 (6 bases). Germline assignment: CDR1 LNHNV and CDR2 YYDKDF (reference sequence). Trimming cost V 0 bases and J 7 bases, with 13 bases left between them. The CDR3 is 14 amino acids. This chain's CDR3 is CATSREGGINEQYF. The CDR3 DNA is TGTGCCACCAGCAGAGAGGGCGGGATAAATGAGCAGTACTTC.

The chain combines TRBV10-2 with TRBJ2-3; 8 bases align to TRBD2. Germline trimming cut 4 bases from V and 4 bases from J; bases unmatched to any gene: 4. The V gene's germline CDR1 is WSHSY and CDR2 SAAADI. This CDR3 is built from 14 residues. The DNA of the CDR3 is TGCGCCAGCAGTGTAGCGGGATTATCAGATACGCAGTATTTT. Its translation is CASSVAGLSDTQYF.

This chain joins TRBV5-4 and TRBJ1-3; 7 bases fit TRBD1. Germline V CDR1 and CDR2: SGHNT, YYREEE (reference sequence). The CDR3 consists of 14 residues. V trimming: 2 bases; J trimming: 4 bases; junction bases outside the gene matches: 3. CDR3 nucleotides: TGTGCCAGCAGCTTCGGGACAGAAGGAAACACCATATATTTT. Protein sequence: CASSFGTEGNTIYF.

This clone has a handful of counts. The chain is built from TRBV7-2 and TRBJ1-1; no clear D. V dropped 3 bases and J dropped 1 base, with 15 bases sitting between them. There are 16 residues in the CDR3. Germline values: CDR1 SGHTA, CDR2 FQGNSA. The CDR3 region is CASSFDYSERNTEAFF. The CDR3, as DNA: TGTGCCAGCAGCTTTGATTACAGCGAGAGGAACACTGAAGCTTTCTTT.